This TCR beta chain was observed in a study of T cell changes during pregnancy in multiple sclerosis. V was pared by 3 bases and J by 4 bases, with 9 bases between. Germline V gene sequence: CDR1 MGHRA, CDR2 YSYEKL. This CDR3 spans 13 amino acids. Measured with immunoSEQ multiplex PCR; TCRdb has only the in-frame clones, and not every one. The sample has about 73,000 clones; approximately 92% are singletons. Material: peripheral blood, obtained in the third trimester of pregnancy. V gene TRBV4-1 combines with J gene TRBJ1-1; D perhaps matches TRBD1 (5 bases). The source of this sequence is a female donor in good health, enrolled as a control in a pregnancy study. CDR3 sequence (DNA): TGCGCCAGCAGCCATTCGGGGGGCACTGAAGCTTTCTTT. This gives the protein CASSHSGGTEAFF.